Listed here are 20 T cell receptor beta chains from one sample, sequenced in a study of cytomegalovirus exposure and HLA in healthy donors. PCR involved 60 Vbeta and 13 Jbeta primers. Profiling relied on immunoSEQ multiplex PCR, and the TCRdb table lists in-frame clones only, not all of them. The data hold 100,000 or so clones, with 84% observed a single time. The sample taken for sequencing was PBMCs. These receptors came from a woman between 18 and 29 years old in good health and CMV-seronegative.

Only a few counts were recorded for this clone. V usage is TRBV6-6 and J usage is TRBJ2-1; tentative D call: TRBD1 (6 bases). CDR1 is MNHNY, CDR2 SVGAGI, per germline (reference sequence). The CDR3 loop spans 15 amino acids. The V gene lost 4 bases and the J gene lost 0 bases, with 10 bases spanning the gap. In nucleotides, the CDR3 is TGTGCCAGCAGTTTTAGGGGGAGCTCCTACAATGAGCAGTTCTTC. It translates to CASSFRGSSYNEQFF.

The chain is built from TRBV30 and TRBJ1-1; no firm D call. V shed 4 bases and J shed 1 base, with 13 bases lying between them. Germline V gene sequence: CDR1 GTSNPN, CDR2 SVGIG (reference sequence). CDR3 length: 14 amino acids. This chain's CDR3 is CAWTREVKNTEAFF. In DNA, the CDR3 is TGTGCCTGGACCCGTGAGGTGAAGAACACTGAAGCTTTCTTT.

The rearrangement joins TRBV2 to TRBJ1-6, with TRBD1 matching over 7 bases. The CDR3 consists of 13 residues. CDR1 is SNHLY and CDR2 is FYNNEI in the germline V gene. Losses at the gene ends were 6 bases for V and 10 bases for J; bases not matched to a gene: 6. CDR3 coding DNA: TGTGCCAGCAGCACAGGGGAAGAATCACCCCTCCACTTT. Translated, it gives CASSTGEESPLHF.

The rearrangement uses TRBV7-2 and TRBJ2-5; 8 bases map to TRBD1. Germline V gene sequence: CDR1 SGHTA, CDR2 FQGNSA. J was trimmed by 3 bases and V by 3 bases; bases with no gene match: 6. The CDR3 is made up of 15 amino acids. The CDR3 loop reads CASSLVRGREETQYF. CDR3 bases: TGTGCCAGCAGCTTGGTCAGGGGGCGTGAAGAGACCCAGTACTTC.

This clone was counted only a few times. CDR3 sequence: CASSRTGLWSGANVLTF. Here the CDR3 DNA reads TGCGCCAGCTCCCGGACAGGGCTTTGGTCTGGGGCCAACGTCCTGACTTTC. The rearrangement joins TRBV4-1 to TRBJ2-6; 8 bases align to TRBD1. The CDR3 runs to 17 residues. The trim removed 8 bases at V and 1 base at J, leaving 10 bases unmatched. Germline loops: CDR1 MGHRA, CDR2 YSYEKL.

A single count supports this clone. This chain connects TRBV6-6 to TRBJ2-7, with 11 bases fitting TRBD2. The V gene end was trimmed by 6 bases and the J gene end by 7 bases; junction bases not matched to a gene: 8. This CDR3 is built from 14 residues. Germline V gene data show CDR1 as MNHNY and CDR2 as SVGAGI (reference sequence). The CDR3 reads CASSLAGGPGEQYF. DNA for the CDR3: TGTGCCAGCAGCTTAGCGGGAGGGCCGGGGGAGCAGTACTTC.

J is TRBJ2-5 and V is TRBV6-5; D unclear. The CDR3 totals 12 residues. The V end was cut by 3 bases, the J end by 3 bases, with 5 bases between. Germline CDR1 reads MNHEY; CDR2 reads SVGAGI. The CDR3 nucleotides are TGTGCCAGCAGTTATCAGGAAGAGACCCAGTACTTC. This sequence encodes CASSYQEETQYF.

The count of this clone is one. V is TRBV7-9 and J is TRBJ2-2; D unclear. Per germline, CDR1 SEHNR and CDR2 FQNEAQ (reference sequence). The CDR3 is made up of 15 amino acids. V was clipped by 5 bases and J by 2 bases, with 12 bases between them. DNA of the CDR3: TGTGCCAGCAGCGAACGGGTGGCCAACACCGGGGAGCTGTTTTTT. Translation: CASSERVANTGELFF.

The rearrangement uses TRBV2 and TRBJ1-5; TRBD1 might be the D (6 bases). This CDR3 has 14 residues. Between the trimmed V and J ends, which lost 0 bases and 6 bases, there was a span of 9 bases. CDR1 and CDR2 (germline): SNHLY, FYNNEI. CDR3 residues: CASSEAQGFQPQHF. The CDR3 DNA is TGTGCCAGCAGTGAAGCTCAGGGGTTTCAGCCCCAGCATTTT.

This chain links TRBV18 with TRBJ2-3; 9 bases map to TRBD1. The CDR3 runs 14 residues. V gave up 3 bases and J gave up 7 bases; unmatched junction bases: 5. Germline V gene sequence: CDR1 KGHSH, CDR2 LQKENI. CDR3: CASSPGQGANTQYF. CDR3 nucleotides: TGTGCCAGCTCACCGGGACAGGGTGCTAATACGCAGTATTTT.

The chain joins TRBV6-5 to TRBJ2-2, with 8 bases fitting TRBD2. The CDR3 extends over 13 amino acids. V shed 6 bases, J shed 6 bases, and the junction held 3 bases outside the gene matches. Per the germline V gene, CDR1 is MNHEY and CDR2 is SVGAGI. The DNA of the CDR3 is TGTGCCAGCAGACGGGGGGGCCCCGGGGAGCTGTTTTTT. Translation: CASRRGGPGELFF.

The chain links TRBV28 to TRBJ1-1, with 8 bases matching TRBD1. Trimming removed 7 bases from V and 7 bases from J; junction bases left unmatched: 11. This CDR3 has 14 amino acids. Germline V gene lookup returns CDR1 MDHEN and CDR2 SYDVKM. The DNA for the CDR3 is TGTGCCAGCACCCGGACAGGGATTGTTGGTGAAGCTTTCTTT. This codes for CASTRTGIVGEAFF. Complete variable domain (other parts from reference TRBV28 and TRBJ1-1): DVKVTQSSRYLVKRTGEKVFLECVQDMDHENMFWYRQDPGLGLRLIYFSYDVKMKEKGDIPEGYSVSREKKERFSLILESASTNQTSMYLCASTRTGIVGEAFFGQGTRLTVV.

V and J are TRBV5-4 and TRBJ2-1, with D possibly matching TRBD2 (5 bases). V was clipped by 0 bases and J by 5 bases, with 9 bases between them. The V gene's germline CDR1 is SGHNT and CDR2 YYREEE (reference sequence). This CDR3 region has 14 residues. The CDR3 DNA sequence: TGTGCCAGCAGCTTGGGAGGGTATAACAATGAGCAGTTCTTC. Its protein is CASSLGGYNNEQFF.

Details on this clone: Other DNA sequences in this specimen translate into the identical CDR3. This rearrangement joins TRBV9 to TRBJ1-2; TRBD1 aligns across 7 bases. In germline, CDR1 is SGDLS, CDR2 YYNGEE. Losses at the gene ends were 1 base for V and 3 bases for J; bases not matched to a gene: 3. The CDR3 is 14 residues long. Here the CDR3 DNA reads TGTGCCAGCAGCGTAACAGGGGAGGACTATGGCTACACCTTC. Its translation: CASSVTGEDYGYTF.

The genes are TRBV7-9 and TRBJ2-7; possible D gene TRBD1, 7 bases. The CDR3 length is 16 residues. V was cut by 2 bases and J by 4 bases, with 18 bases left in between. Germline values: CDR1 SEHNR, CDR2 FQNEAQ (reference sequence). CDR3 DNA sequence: TGTGCCAGCAGCTTATGGGGGGACAGCCCCAGGTACGAGCAGTACTTC. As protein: CASSLWGDSPRYEQYF.

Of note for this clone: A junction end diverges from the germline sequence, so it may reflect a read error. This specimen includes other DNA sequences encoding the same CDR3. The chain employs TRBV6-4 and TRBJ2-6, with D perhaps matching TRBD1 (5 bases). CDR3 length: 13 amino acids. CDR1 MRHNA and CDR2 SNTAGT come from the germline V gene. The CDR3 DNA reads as TGTGCCAGCGGGCCCTCTGGGGCCAACGTCCTGACCTTC. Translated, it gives CASGPSGANVLTF.

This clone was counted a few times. CDR3 nucleotides: TGTGCCAGCAGCTTAGCCCCAGGGGGCATCAACCAGCCCCAGCATTTT. Amino acid sequence: CASSLAPGGINQPQHF. This rearrangement joins TRBV7-6 to TRBJ1-5; TRBD1 agrees at 8 bases. Trimming took 0 bases from V and 7 from J; bases not matched to a gene: 8. Germline values: CDR1 SGHVS, CDR2 FNYEAQ. The CDR3 extends over 16 amino acids.

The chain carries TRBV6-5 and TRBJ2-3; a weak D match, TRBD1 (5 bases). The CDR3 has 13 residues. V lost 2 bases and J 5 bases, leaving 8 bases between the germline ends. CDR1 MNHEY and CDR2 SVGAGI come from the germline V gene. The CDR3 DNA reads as TGTGCCAGCAGTTACGGGGCCAGAGATACGCAGTATTTT. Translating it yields CASSYGARDTQYF.

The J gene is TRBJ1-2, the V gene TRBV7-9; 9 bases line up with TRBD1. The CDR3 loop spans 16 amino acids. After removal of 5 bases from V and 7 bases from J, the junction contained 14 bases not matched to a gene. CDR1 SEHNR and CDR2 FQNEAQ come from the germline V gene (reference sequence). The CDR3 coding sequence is TGTGCCAGCAGCCCCATACGCCACAGGGGGCGTTTTGGCTACACCTTC. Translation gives CASSPIRHRGRFGYTF.

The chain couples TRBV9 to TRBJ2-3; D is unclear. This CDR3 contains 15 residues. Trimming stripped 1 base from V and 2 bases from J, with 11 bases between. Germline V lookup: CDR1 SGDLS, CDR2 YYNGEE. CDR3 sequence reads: CASSVFDSYTDTQYF. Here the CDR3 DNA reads TGTGCCAGCAGCGTATTTGACTCCTACACAGATACGCAGTATTTT.